This TCR beta chain was sequenced for a study of blood T cell repertoires in COVID-19. About the research overall: PBMCs, B-cell-depleted T cells, or T cells were the source of the cDNA or gDNA that made up the material.

Authors' analysis steps: Using reference gene primer amplification, nucleated cell counts were estimated. Sequenced by immunoSEQ multiplex PCR; TCRdb stores in-frame clones only, minus some. V and J calls plus clone size are reproduced from that table; the DNA served to infer D and trimming. Of roughly 86,000 clones listed, 70% to 85% are singletons. Enrolled during active infection, Seattle patients were then followed longitudinally. The CDR3 is made up of 16 amino acids. Germline CDR1 and CDR2: LGHNA and YNFKEQ. Losses at the gene ends were 4 bases for V and 7 bases for J; bases not matched to a gene: 11. This clone was observed a single time.

The receptor comes from a woman aged 80 or older with COVID-19, enrolled during active disease. This chain links TRBV4-2 with TRBJ2-2; 8 bases agree with TRBD2. The sample taken for sequencing was peripheral blood. The CDR3 nucleotides read TGTGCCAGCAGCCCCCGGGAGCGGGAGAGTATCGGGGAGCTGTTTTTT. Translated, it gives CASSPRERESIGELFF.